Listed below are T cell receptor beta chains from one sample, sequenced in a study of blood T cell repertoires in COVID-19. Measured with immunoSEQ multiplex PCR; TCRdb has only the in-frame clones, and not every one. The repertoire holds more than 85,000 clones, with around 87% as singletons. Specimen: peripheral blood. The receptor set was obtained from a human donor in a cohort sampled during active COVID-19. Each CDR3 is given with its conserved first and last residue. A D gene is named only where the DNA matches it firmly.

D	J	V	CDR3
TRBD1	TRBJ2-2	TRBV7-8	CASSPREGALVGELFF
TRBD1	TRBJ1-2	TRBV30	CAAPDRRDYGYTF
TRBD2	TRBJ2-3	TRBV2	CASSASFSGGAGTDTQYF
TRBD2	TRBJ2-7	TRBV19	CASGLALSSYEQYF
TRBD1	TRBJ1-2	TRBV3-1/TRBV3-2	CASSHLDRDHGYTF
.	TRBJ1-1	TRBV6-4	CASSAEQRGTEAFF
.	TRBJ2-1	TRBV7-2	CASSLGESYEQFF
.	TRBJ2-7	TRBV10-2	CASSEGRAGPPYEQYF
.	TRBJ1-5	TRBV28	CASSGPVPQPQHF
TRBD2	TRBJ2-1	TRBV11-2	CASSRASGGVSEQFF
TRBD1	TRBJ2-2	TRBV2	CASSWGQGIGTGELFF
.	TRBJ1-1	TRBV27	CASSLGGKPTEAFF
.	TRBJ1-5	TRBV6-1	CASNEIQGRQPQHF
.	TRBJ1-1	TRBV7-2	CASSPSWNTEAFF
TRBD1	TRBJ1-1	TRBV28	CATTGVRTEAFF
TRBD1	TRBJ1-6	TRBV3-1/TRBV3-2	CASSQDLTGGNSPLHF
.	TRBJ1-5	TRBV10-2	CASSEGGVNQPQHF
TRBD2	TRBJ2-3	TRBV7-9	CASSRTSGGPDTQYF
.	TRBJ1-6	TRBV18	CASSPRVSSYNSPLHF
.	TRBJ2-3	TRBV24-1	CATSDQYTDTQYF
TRBD1	TRBJ1-5	TRBV3-1/TRBV3-2	CASSLGTDNQPQHF
.	TRBJ2-7	TRBV9	CASSVDVSSYEQYF
.	TRBJ2-5	TRBV3-1/TRBV3-2	CASSQASEYPVDQETQYF
.	TRBJ2-7	TRBV3-1/TRBV3-2	CATRMGAEQYF
.	TRBJ1-1	TRBV30	CAWSVRGEAFF
TRBD2	TRBJ2-3	TRBV7-6	CASSPLAGATDTQYF
TRBD2	TRBJ2-2	TRBV11-2	CASSSLQPKRGKNTGELFF
.	TRBJ2-5	TRBV25-1	CASTHRDMETQYF
TRBD1	TRBJ2-4	TRBV25-1	CASSEYRDRGRRNIQYF
.	TRBJ2-7	TRBV19	CASSRSSGYEQYF
TRBD1	TRBJ1-1	TRBV20-1	CSADREAEAFF
TRBD1	TRBJ2-7	TRBV2	CASRRTGGSYEQYF
.	TRBJ1-2	TRBV5-1	CASRVQGNYGYTF
.	TRBJ2-7	TRBV11-3	CASSLGDEQYF
TRBD1	TRBJ1-2	TRBV2	CASGQGRDSEFSGYTF
TRBD2	TRBJ2-2	TRBV15	CATSSEAGGTGELFF
TRBD1	TRBJ2-3	TRBV11-2	CASSLLFLGDSLTDTQYF
TRBD1	TRBJ1-3	TRBV7-8	CASSLAAGGNTIYF
TRBD1	TRBJ1-6	TRBV7-9	CATKGTGYQIPPQSPLHF
.	TRBJ2-7	TRBV5-6	CASSSTRSGLYEQYF
.	TRBJ2-2	TRBV5-1	CASSSPRGGGTGELFF